This T cell receptor beta chain stems from a study of patients and donors after allogeneic stem cell transplantation. Unmatched junction bases numbered 9, after V lost 5 bases and J lost 8 bases. CDR3 length equals 15 residues. This clonotype was picked up a small number of times. TCRdb redid the calling of the RT-PCR reads with MiXCR, one entry per CDR3 protein. The top ten hold about 25% of the sample, which has 160,000 or so distinct CDR3 sequences, 24% seen once. The rearrangement links TRBV12-3 or TRBV12-4 to TRBJ1-4; 9 bases are shared with TRBD1. The receptor was derived from a human donor who was either an allogeneic HSCT recipient or a stem cell or donor lymphocyte infusion donor (not recorded which). It is not recorded whose cells these are; they may come from a transplant donor. Sequenced: blood, either unsorted or a sorted T cell fraction (not recorded which). CDR3 in amino acids: CASSLETGGREKLFF. CDR3 DNA: TGTGCCAGCAGTCTCGAGACAGGGGGGCGCGAAAAACTGTTTTTT.